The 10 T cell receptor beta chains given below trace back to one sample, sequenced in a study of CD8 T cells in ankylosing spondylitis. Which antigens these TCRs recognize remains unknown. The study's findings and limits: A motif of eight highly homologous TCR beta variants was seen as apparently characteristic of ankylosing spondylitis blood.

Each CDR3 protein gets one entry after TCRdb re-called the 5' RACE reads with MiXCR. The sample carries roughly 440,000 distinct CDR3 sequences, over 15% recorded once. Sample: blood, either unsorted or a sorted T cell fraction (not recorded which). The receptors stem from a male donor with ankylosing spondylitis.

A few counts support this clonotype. The CDR3 nucleotides read TGTGCCAGCAGTGAATTCCAGGTTACCCACGAGCAGTACTTC. Translated, it gives CASSEFQVTHEQYF. The rearrangement joins TRBV2 to TRBJ2-7, with unresolved D. V was shortened by 2 bases and J by 5 bases, with 13 bases between the two germline ends. The CDR3 has 14 amino acids. Per the germline V gene, CDR1 is SNHLY and CDR2 is FYNNEI.

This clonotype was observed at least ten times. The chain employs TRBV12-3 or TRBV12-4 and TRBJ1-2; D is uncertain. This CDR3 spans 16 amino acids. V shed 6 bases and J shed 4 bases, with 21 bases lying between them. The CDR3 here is CASRGYTAVARYGYTF. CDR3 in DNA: TGTGCCAGCAGAGGTTATACCGCTGTGGCTCGCTATGGCTACACCTTC.

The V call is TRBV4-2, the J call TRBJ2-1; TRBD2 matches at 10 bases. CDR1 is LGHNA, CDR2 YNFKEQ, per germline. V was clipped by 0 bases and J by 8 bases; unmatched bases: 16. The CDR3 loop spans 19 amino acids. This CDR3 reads CASSQDKRAGGRALDEQFF. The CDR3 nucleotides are TGTGCCAGCAGCCAAGACAAGAGAGCGGGAGGGCGGGCTCTCGATGAGCAGTTCTTC.

As DNA, the CDR3 is TGTGCCAGCAGCCCCGGGAGTCGCACAGATACGCAGTATTTT. Encoded protein: CASSPGSRTDTQYF. The chain has TRBV7-2 and TRBJ2-3; D is perhaps TRBD2 (6 bases). Deletions cut 5 bases from V and 1 base from J, with 10 bases between. The CDR3 is 14 residues long. Germline lookup yields CDR1 SGHTA and CDR2 FQGNSA.

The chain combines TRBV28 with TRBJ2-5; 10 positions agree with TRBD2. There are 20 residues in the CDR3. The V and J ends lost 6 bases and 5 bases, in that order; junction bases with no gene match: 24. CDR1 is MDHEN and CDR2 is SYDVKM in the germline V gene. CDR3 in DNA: TGTGCCAGCAGCTCGGCCCGGACAATAACCGCAGGGACTAGCGTTGAGACCCAGTACTTC. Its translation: CASSSARTITAGTSVETQYF.

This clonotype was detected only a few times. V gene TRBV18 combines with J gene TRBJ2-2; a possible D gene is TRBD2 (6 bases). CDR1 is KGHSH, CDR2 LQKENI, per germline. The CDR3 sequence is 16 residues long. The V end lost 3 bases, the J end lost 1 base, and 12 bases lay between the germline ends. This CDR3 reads CASSPSGTLNTGELFF. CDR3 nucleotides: TGTGCCAGCTCACCGTCCGGGACTTTGAACACCGGGGAGCTGTTTTTT.

The CDR3 region has the DNA TGTGCCATCAGTGAGGCCGCCAAACTCTACAATGAGCAGTTCTTC. It yields the protein CAISEAAKLYNEQFF. The chain joins TRBV10-3 to TRBJ2-1; D remains unclear. Germline CDR1 is ENHRY and CDR2 is SYGVKD. V dropped 2 bases and J dropped 3 bases, with 11 bases sitting between them. This CDR3 has 15 residues.

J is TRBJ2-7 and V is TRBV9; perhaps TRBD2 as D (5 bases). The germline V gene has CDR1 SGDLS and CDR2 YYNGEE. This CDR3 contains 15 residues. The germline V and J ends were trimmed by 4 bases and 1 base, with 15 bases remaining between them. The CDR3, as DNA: TGTGCCAGCAGCTTCCGGACCGTAGCGTCCTACGAGCAGTACTTC. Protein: CASSFRTVASYEQYF.

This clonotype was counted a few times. CDR3 loop: CASSFRLAGEQYF. CDR3 nucleotide sequence: TGTGCCAGCAGTTTCAGACTAGCGGGCGAGCAGTACTTC. This rearrangement joins TRBV12-3 or TRBV12-4 to TRBJ2-7, with TRBD2 matching 10 bases. The CDR3 spans 13 residues. Unmatched junction bases numbered 2, after V lost 3 bases and J lost 6 bases.

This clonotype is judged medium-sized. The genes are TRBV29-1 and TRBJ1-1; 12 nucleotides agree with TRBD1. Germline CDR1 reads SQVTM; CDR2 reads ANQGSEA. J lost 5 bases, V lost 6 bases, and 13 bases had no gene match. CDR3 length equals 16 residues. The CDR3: CSVAGTGGRAATEAFF. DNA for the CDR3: TGCAGCGTCGCCGGGACAGGGGGCCGCGCGGCGACTGAAGCTTTCTTT.